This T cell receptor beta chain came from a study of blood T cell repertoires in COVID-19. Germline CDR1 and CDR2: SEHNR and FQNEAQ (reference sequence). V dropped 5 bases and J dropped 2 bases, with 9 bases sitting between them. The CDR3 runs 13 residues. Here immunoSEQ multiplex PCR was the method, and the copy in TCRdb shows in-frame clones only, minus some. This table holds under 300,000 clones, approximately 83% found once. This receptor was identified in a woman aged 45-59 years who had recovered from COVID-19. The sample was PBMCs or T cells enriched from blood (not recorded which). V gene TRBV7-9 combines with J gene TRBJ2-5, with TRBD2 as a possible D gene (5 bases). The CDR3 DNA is TGTGCCAGCAGCGGACTCGTTCAAGAGACCCAGTACTTC. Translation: CASSGLVQETQYF.